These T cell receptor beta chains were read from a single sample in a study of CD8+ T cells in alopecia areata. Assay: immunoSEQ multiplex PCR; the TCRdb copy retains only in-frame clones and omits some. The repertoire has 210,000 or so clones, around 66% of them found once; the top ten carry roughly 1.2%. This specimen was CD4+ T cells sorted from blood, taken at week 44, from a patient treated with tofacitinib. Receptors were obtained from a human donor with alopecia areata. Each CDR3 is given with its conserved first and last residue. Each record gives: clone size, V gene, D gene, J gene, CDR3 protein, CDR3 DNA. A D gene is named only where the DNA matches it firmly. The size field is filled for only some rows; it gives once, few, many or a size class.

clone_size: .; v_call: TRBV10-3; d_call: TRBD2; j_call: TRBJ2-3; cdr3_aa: CAISESRAGVADTQYF; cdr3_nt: TGTGCCATCAGTGAATCAAGGGCGGGAGTCGCAGATACGCAGTATTTT
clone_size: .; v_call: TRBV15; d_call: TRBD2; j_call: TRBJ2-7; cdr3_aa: CATSRPAGEAEQYF; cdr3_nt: TGTGCCACCAGCAGACCCGCGGGGGAGGCCGAGCAGTACTTC
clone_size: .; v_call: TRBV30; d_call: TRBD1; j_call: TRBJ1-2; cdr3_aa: CAWHRDRVYADYGYTF; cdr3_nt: TGTGCCTGGCACCGGGACAGGGTATATGCGGACTATGGCTACACCTTC
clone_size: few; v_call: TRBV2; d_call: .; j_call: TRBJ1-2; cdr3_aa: CASSGTENYGYTF; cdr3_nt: TGTGCCAGCAGTGGGACGGAGAACTATGGCTACACCTTC
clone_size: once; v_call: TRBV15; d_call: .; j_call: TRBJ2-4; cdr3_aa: CATSSESGVKNIQYF; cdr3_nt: TGTGCCACCAGCAGCGAGTCAGGGGTCAAAAACATTCAGTACTTC
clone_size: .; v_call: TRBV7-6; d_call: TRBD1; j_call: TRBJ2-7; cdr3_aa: CASSPRQGDEQYF; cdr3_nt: TGTGCCAGCAGCCCCCGACAGGGCGACGAGCAGTACTTC
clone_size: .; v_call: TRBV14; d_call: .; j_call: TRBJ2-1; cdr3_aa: CASSHPDYEQFF; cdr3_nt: TGTGCCAGCAGCCATCCCGATTATGAGCAGTTCTTC
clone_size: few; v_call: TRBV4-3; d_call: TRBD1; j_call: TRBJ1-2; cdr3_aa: CASSQGEGANYGYTF; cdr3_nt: TGCGCCAGCAGCCAAGGAGAGGGGGCCAACTATGGCTACACCTTC
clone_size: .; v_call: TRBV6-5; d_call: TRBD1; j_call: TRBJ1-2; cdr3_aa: CASRRTGGYGYTF; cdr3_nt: TGTGCCAGCAGGCGGACAGGGGGCTATGGCTACACCTTC
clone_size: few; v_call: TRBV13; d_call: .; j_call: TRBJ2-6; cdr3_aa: CASSLVRGSGANVLTF; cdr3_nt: TGTGCCAGCAGCTTAGTGCGGGGCTCTGGGGCCAACGTCCTGACTTTC
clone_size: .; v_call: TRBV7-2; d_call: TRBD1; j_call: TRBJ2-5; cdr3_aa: CASSPQTPWRDRSTRTQYF; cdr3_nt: TGTGCCAGCAGCCCCCAGACCCCCTGGCGGGACAGGAGCACCCGGACCCAGTACTTC
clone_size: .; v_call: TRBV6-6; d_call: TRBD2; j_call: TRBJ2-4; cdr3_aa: CASLNGGANKNIQYF; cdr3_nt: TGTGCCAGCCTGAACGGGGGGGCAAATAAAAACATTCAGTACTTC
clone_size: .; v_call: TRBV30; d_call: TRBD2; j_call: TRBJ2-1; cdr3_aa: CAWSISGGASVNNEQFF; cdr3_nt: TGTGCCTGGAGTATTAGCGGGGGGGCCTCTGTTAATAATGAGCAGTTCTTC
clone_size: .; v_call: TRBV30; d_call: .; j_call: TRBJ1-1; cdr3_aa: CAWSVLDRVNTEAFF; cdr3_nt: TGTGCCTGGAGTGTACTCGACAGAGTTAACACTGAAGCTTTCTTT
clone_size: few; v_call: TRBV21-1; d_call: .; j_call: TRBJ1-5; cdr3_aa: CASSKVSSNQPQHF; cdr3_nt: TGTGCCAGCAGCAAAGTCAGTAGCAATCAGCCCCAGCATTTT
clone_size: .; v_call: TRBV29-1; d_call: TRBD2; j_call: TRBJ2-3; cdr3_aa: CSVGGPRLAGGSTDTQYF; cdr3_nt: TGCAGCGTCGGGGGACCAAGACTAGCGGGGGGTAGCACAGATACGCAGTATTTT
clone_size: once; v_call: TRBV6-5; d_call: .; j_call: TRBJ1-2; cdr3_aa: CASSYRDRTYGYTF; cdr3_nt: TGTGCCAGCAGTTACCGCGACAGAACCTATGGCTACACCTTC
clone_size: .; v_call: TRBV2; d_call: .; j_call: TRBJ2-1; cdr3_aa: CASSEVVGNEQFF; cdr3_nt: TGTGCCAGCAGTGAGGTAGTTGGCAATGAGCAGTTCTTC
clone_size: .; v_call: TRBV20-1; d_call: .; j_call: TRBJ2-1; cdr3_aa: CSATPLNEQFF; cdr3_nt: TGCAGTGCCACACCTCTGAATGAGCAGTTCTTC
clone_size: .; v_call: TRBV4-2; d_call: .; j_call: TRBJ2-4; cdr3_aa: CASSQDRAKNIQYF; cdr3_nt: TGTGCCAGCAGCCAAGATCGAGCCAAAAACATTCAGTACTTC
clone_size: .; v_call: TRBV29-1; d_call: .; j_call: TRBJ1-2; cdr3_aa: CSVEDHNYGYTF; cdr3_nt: TGCAGCGTTGAAGATCATAACTATGGCTACACCTTC
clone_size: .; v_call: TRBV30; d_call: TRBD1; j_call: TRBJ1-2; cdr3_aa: CAWSAGGLGYTF; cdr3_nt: TGTGCCTGGTCTGCAGGGGGTCTTGGCTACACCTTC
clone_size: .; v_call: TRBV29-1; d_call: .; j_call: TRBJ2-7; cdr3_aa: CSARGLGVASEQYF; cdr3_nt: TGCAGCGCCCGCGGTTTGGGGGTCGCCAGCGAGCAGTACTTC
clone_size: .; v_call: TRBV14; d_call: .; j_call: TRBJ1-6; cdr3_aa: CASSPGGLFSPLHF; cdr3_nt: TGTGCCAGCAGCCCTGGGGGGCTTTTTTCACCCCTCCACTTT
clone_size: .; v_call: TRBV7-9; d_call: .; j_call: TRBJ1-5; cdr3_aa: CASSLGQVNQPQHF; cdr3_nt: TGTGCCAGCAGCTTAGGGCAGGTCAATCAGCCCCAGCATTTT
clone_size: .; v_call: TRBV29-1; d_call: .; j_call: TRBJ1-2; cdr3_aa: CSVNAGYGYTF; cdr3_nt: TGCAGCGTTAATGCGGGCTATGGCTACACCTTC
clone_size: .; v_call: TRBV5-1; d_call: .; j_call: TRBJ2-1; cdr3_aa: CASSLVGGHNEQFF; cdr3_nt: TGCGCCAGCAGCTTGGTAGGAGGACACAATGAGCAGTTCTTC
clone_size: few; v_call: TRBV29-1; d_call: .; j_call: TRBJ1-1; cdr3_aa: CSGFQQGLNTEAFF; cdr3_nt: TGCAGCGGTTTTCAACAGGGCCTGAACACTGAAGCTTTCTTT
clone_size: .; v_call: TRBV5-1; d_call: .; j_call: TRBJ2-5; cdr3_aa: CASSLNQGGQETQYF; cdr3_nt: TGCGCCAGCAGCTTGAACCAGGGGGGGCAAGAGACCCAGTACTTC
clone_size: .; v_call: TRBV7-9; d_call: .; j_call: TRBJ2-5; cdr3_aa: CASSRTQETQYF; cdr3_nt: TGTGCCAGCAGTCGCACACAGGAGACCCAGTACTTC
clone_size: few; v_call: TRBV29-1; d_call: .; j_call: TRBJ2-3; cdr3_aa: CSVRQGTDTQYF; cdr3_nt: TGCAGCGTTCGACAGGGCACAGATACGCAGTATTTT
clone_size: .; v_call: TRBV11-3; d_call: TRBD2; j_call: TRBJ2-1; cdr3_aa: CASSRVRGTNEQFF; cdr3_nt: TGTGCCAGCAGCCGGGTGCGGGGGACTAATGAGCAGTTCTTC
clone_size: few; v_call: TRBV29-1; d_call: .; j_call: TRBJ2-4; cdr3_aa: CSVEDPDSLTFQYF; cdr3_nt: TGCAGCGTTGAAGATCCGGATAGCCTAACCTTTCAGTACTTC
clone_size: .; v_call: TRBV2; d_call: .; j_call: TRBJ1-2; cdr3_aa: CASSAGLNYGYTF; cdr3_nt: TGTGCCAGCAGTGCGGGTCTTAACTATGGCTACACCTTC
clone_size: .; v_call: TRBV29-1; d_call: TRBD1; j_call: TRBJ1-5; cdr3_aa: CSVRQGDQPQHF; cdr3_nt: TGCAGCGTCCGACAGGGGGATCAGCCCCAGCATTTT
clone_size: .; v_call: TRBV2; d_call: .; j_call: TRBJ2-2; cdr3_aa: CASSEQGPRIGELFF; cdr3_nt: TGTGCCAGCAGTGAACAGGGCCCGCGGATCGGGGAGCTGTTTTTT
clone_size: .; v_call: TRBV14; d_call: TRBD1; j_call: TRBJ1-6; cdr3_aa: CASSQGGGQGLSPLHF; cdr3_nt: TGTGCCAGCAGCCAAGGGGGAGGACAGGGTCTATCACCCCTCCACTTT
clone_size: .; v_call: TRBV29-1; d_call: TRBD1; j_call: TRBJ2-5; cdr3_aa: CSAPEAGGFQETQYF; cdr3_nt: TGCAGCGCCCCTGAGGCAGGGGGTTTCCAAGAGACCCAGTACTTC
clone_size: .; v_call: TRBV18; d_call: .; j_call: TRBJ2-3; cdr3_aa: CASSPNLADTQYF; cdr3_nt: TGTGCCAGCTCCCCTAACCTAGCAGATACGCAGTATTTT
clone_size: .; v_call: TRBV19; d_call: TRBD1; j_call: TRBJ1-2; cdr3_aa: CASGEQGSNYGYTF; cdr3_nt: TGTGCCAGCGGAGAACAGGGGTCGAACTATGGCTACACCTTC
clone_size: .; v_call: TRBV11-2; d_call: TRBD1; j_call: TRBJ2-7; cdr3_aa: CASSPQGDEQYF; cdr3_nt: TGTGCCAGCAGCCCACAGGGGGACGAGCAGTACTTC
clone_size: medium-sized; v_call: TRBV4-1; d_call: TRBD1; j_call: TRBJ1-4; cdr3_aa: CASSQLDREAEKLFF; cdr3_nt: TGCGCCAGCAGCCAACTGGACAGGGAGGCAGAAAAACTGTTTTTT
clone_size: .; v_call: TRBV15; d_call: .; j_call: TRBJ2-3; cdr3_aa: CATSRDHASTDTQYF; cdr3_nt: TGTGCCACCAGCAGAGATCATGCCAGCACAGATACGCAGTATTTT
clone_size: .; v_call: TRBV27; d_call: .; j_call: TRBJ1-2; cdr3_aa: CASSLTGMGYGYTF; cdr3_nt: TGTGCCAGCAGTTTAACAGGGATGGGCTATGGCTACACCTTC
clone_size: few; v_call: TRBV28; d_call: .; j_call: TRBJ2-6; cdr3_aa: CASSDRARRDSGANVLTF; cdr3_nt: TGTGCCAGCAGCGACCGGGCCAGAAGGGATTCTGGGGCCAACGTCCTGACTTTC
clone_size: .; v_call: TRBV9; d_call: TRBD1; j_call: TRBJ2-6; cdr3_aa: CASSADITGAGANVLTF; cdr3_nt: TGTGCCAGCAGCGCCGATATCACAGGGGCTGGGGCCAACGTCCTGACTTTC
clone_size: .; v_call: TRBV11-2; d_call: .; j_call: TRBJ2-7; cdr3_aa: CASSLRGTYSLYEQYF; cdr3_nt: TGTGCCAGCAGCTTAAGGGGGACATATTCGTTGTACGAGCAGTACTTC
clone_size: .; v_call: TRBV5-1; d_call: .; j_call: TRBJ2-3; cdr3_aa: CASRRTETDTQYF; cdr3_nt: TGCGCCAGCCGACGGACGGAGACAGATACGCAGTATTTT
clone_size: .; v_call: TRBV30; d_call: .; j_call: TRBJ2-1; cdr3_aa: CAWRLAPNEQFF; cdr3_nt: TGTGCCTGGAGACTAGCCCCCAATGAGCAGTTCTTC
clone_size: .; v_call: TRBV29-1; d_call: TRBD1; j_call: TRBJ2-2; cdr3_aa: CSVGTGNTGELFF; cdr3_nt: TGCAGCGTAGGGACAGGCAACACCGGGGAGCTGTTTTTT